These 5 T cell receptor beta chains were all obtained from the same sample, sequenced in a study of T cells in localized non-small cell lung cancer. Assay: immunoSEQ multiplex PCR; the TCRdb copy retains only in-frame clones and omits some. The table has over 40,000 clones, roughly 84% seen once; the top ten hold about a sixth. Here the sequenced sample was peripheral blood mononuclear cells, taken before any cancer treatment. These TCRs come from a man aged 40 to 70 with stage III lung adenocarcinoma.

The V and J genes are TRBV4-3 and TRBJ1-5; 8 positions match TRBD1. Germline values: CDR1 LGHNA, CDR2 YSLEER. V lost 0 bases to trimming and J lost 6 bases; unmatched junction nucleotides: 4. CDR3 length: 15 amino acids. The DNA of the CDR3 is TGCGCCAGCAGCCAAGATTTTACAGGGGGTCAGCCCCAGCATTTT. As protein: CASSQDFTGGQPQHF.

The V and J genes are TRBV27 and TRBJ2-1; D is perhaps TRBD1 (7 bases). The germline V gene has CDR1 MNHEY and CDR2 SMNVEV (reference sequence). The V end was cut by 6 bases, the J end by 0 bases, with 15 bases between. The CDR3 runs 16 residues. The CDR3 DNA reads TGTGCCAGCAGGCCAGGGGGGCCCAGCTCCTACAATGAGCAGTTCTTC. Amino acids: CASRPGGPSSYNEQFF.

The V gene is TRBV25-1, the J gene TRBJ2-5, with D unclear. Germline V gives CDR1 MGHDK, CDR2 SYGVNS. This CDR3 has 15 residues. V lost 3 bases and J 1 base, leaving 12 bases between the germline ends. DNA of the CDR3: TGTGCCAGCAGTGACACCCGCACGGGCCAAGAGACCCAGTACTTC. Amino acid sequence: CASSDTRTGQETQYF. Looking up the rest from reference TRBV25-1 and TRBJ2-5 gives the full variable domain: EADIYQTPRYLVIGTGKKITLECSQTMGHDKMYWYQQDPGMELHLIHYSYGVNSTEKGDLSSESTVSRIRTEHFPLTLESARPSHTSQYLCASSDTRTGQETQYFGPGTRLLVL.

The V gene is TRBV7-9, the J gene TRBJ1-2, with 7 bases matching TRBD1. Trimming at V came to 3 bases and at J to 8 bases, leaving 6 bases not matched to a gene. Germline values: CDR1 SEHNR, CDR2 FQNEAQ (reference sequence). The CDR3 has 13 amino acids. Written as DNA, the CDR3 is TGTGCCAGCAGCTTTGACAGGGTCGGCGGCTACACCTTC. It encodes CASSFDRVGGYTF.

V is TRBV9 and J is TRBJ2-5; D is uncertain. The CDR3 sequence is 13 residues long. CDR1 and CDR2 (germline): SGDLS, YYNGEE. V was pared by 0 bases and J by 4 bases, with 7 bases between. The CDR3 spells CASSVAQSETQYF. DNA of the CDR3: TGTGCCAGCAGCGTAGCACAGTCAGAGACCCAGTACTTC.